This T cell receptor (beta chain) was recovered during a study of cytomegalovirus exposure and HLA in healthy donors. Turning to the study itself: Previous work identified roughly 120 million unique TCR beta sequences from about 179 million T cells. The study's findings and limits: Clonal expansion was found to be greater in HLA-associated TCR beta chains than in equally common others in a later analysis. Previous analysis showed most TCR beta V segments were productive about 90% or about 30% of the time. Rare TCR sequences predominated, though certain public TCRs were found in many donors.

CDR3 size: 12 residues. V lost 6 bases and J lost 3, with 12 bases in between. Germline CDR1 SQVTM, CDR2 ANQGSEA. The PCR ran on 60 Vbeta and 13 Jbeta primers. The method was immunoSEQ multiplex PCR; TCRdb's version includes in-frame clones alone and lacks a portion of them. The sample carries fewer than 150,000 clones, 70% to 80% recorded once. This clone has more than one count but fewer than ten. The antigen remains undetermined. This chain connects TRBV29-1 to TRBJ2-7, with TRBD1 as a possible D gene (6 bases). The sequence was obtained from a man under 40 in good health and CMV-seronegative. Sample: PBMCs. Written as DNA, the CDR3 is TGCAGCGTCGGTACGGACAGCTACGAGCAGTACTTC. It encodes CSVGTDSYEQYF.